The present TCR beta chain was sequenced within a study of T cells after yellow fever vaccination. Study-wide context: Low-cell-number fractions underwent preparation using SMART-Seq v4 Ultra Low Input. Findings of the study overall: Clonotypes appearing in both CD4 and CD8 compartments existed, and their share was small. Subsequent booster samples again held most clones from primary vaccination (just under 98% CD4, about 85% CD8).

About this clonotype: The antigen is unknown.

The CDR3 is made up of 14 amino acids. V dropped 4 bases and J dropped 0 bases, with 12 bases sitting between them. Looked up from germline, CDR1 is SQVTM and CDR2 is ANQGSEA. UMIs were added to TCR cDNA along with a universal primer site when it was made by 5'RACE template switching. TCRdb re-called the 5' RACE reads with MiXCR, one entry per CDR3 protein. This table holds 450,000 to 550,000 distinct CDR3 sequences, around a fifth found once. This clonotype was sampled from a man aged 18 to 29 who received the YFV17D yellow fever vaccine. Source: PBMCs, taken 21 days after the first yellow fever vaccination. This chain uses TRBV29-1 with TRBJ2-5; TRBD2 might be the D (6 bases). The CDR3 bases are TGCAGCGTTGGGGAGGATTGGTACCAAGAGACCCAGTACTTC. Translating gives CSVGEDWYQETQYF.